These 21 T cell receptor beta chains were sequenced from one sample in a study of T cell clonotyping in hematopoietic cell transplantation. Assay: immunoSEQ multiplex PCR; the TCRdb copy retains only in-frame clones and omits some. This table has several thousand clones, approximately 78% appearing once. The specimen comprised peripheral blood mononuclear cells, sampled 180 days after allogeneic stem cell transplant. These receptor sequences come from a male patient aged 70 to 80 who had an allogeneic stem cell transplant from an unrelated donor, so T cells may come from the graft donor. Some clones in this sample may be carry-over from other donors' samples.

The gene calls are TRBV30 and TRBJ2-3, with 9 bases matching TRBD2. Germline V gene data show CDR1 as GTSNPN and CDR2 as SVGIG (reference sequence). V was clipped by 5 bases and J by 4 bases; unmatched bases: 7. The CDR3 length is 14 residues. The CDR3 DNA follows: TGTGCCTGGCGGCGGGAGGGCCTGTCAGATACGCAGTATTTT. Translating it yields CAWRREGLSDTQYF.

The chain is built from TRBV30 and TRBJ2-1; TRBD2 matches 11 bases. The germline gives CDR1 GTSNPN, CDR2 SVGIG (reference sequence). The junction had 11 bases not matched to a gene; V was cut back by 6 bases and J by 4 bases. This CDR3 is 16 amino acids long. CDR3 in amino acids: CACPGLAEGVYNEQFF. For the CDR3, the DNA is TGTGCCTGTCCGGGACTAGCGGAGGGGGTTTACAATGAGCAGTTCTTC.

This chain's CDR3 is CASSSDPSGSRSYNEQFF. CDR3 DNA: TGTGCCAGCAGCTCCGACCCTAGCGGGAGTAGGTCCTACAATGAGCAGTTCTTC. The J gene is TRBJ2-1, the V gene TRBV5-6, with 10 positions matching TRBD2. This CDR3 has 18 residues. With 3 bases clipped from V and 1 base from J, the junction kept 10 bases outside the gene matches. CDR1 is SGHDT, CDR2 YYEEEE, per germline.

This CDR3 reads CASSGTGGRGYTF. CDR3 sequence (DNA): TGTGCCAGCAGTGGGACAGGGGGCCGGGGCTACACCTTC. The V gene is TRBV6-1, the J gene TRBJ1-2; TRBD1 agrees at 11 bases. Germline CDR1 MNHNS, CDR2 SASEGT. This CDR3 comprises 13 residues. With 4 bases clipped from V and 8 bases from J, the junction kept 3 bases outside the gene matches.

By share of the sample, this clone is medium-sized. The chain is built from TRBV15 and TRBJ1-2, with D uncertain. V lost 8 bases to trimming and J lost 3 bases, with 19 bases between them. Germline V CDR1 and CDR2: LNHNV, YYDKDF (reference sequence). CDR3 length: 15 residues. CDR3 loop: CATHDGAEPDYGYTF. The CDR3 region has the DNA TGTGCCACCCACGATGGCGCAGAGCCAGACTATGGCTACACCTTC. The entire variable domain, with the rest obtained from reference TRBV15 and TRBJ1-2, is as follows: DAMVIQNPRYQVTQFGKPVTLSCSQTLNHNVMYWYQQKSSQAPKLLFHYYDKDFNNEADTPDNFQSRRPNTSFCFLDIRSPGLGDTAMYLCATHDGAEPDYGYTFGSGTRLTVV.

V gene TRBV7-2 combines with J gene TRBJ1-2; D remains ambiguous. Looked up from germline, CDR1 is SGHTA and CDR2 is FQGNSA. The ends were cut back, 0 bases at V and 6 bases at J, with 11 bases in the middle. CDR3 size: 14 residues. CDR3 sequence (DNA): TGTGCCAGCAGCTTAGCTCACAGAAGCAATGGCTACACCTTC. This translates into CASSLAHRSNGYTF.

CDR3 loop: CASRARTGTGANVLTF. CDR3 sequence (DNA): TGTGCCAGCAGAGCAAGGACGGGAACCGGGGCCAACGTCCTGACTTTC. The chain has TRBV2 and TRBJ2-6; TRBD2 is a possible D gene (5 bases). Trimming removed 6 bases from V and 4 bases from J, with 16 bases in between. This CDR3 has 16 residues. Germline loops: CDR1 SNHLY, CDR2 FYNNEI.

The chain uses TRBV10-2 and TRBJ1-5; D may be TRBD1 (6 bases). The CDR3 is 15 amino acids. V was clipped by 0 bases and J by 4 bases, with 10 bases between them. Germline V gene sequence: CDR1 WSHSY, CDR2 SAAADI. CDR3 in amino acids: CASSESQGRNQPQHF. DNA for the CDR3: TGCGCCAGCAGTGAGTCTCAGGGGAGGAATCAGCCCCAGCATTTT.

The chain recombines TRBV28 with TRBJ2-5; unclear D gene. This CDR3 is 14 amino acids long. Germline values: CDR1 MDHEN, CDR2 SYDVKM. With 3 bases removed from V and 2 bases from J, the gap between germline ends came to 10 bases. The CDR3 loop reads CASSFISKQETQYF. CDR3 sequence (DNA): TGTGCCAGCAGTTTTATTTCGAAACAAGAGACCCAGTACTTC.

This clone was detected only once. The chain links TRBV5-1 to TRBJ1-5; 10 nucleotides match TRBD1. This CDR3 region has 14 residues. The J segment lost 4 bases and the V segment lost 4 bases, leaving 2 bases of the junction unmatched. Germline V gene sequence: CDR1 SGHRS, CDR2 YFSETQ. Here the CDR3 reads CASSPGQGNQPQHF. CDR3 in DNA: TGCGCCAGCAGCCCGGGACAGGGGAATCAGCCCCAGCATTTT.

The chain joins TRBV5-8 to TRBJ2-2; the match to TRBD2 covers 10 bases. Trimming at V came to 4 bases and at J to 6 bases, leaving 6 bases not matched to a gene. Germline values: CDR1 SGHTS, CDR2 YDEGEE. CDR3 length: 15 amino acids. The CDR3: CASSPGLARAGELFF. The CDR3 nucleotides read TGTGCCAGCAGCCCGGGACTAGCGAGAGCCGGGGAGCTGTTTTTT. The complete variable domain, with remaining parts taken from reference TRBV5-8 and TRBJ2-2, reads EAGVTQSPTHLIKTRGQQATLRCSPISGHTSVYWYQQALGLGLQFLLWYDEGEERNRGNFPPRFSGRQFPNYSSELNVNALELEDSALYLCASSPGLARAGELFFGEGSRLTVL.

A single count supports this clone. The J gene is TRBJ2-7, the V gene TRBV2; the D call may be TRBD1 or TRBD2 (6 bases each). Looked up from germline, CDR1 is SNHLY and CDR2 is FYNNEI. This CDR3 contains 15 residues. V lost 0 bases to trimming and J lost 5 bases, with 14 bases between them. The CDR3 spells CASSEAGGFTHEQYF. DNA for the CDR3: TGTGCCAGCAGTGAAGCGGGGGGCTTCACCCACGAGCAGTACTTC.

The gene calls are TRBV4-1 and TRBJ1-5; tentatively, D is TRBD1 (5 bases). The CDR3 has 15 residues. Trimming removed 0 bases from V and 7 bases from J, with 13 bases in between. Germline CDR1 and CDR2: MGHRA and YSYEKL. CDR3 sequence (DNA): TGCGCCAGCAGCCAAGATGTCCCCGGGACGCAGCCCCAGCATTTT. Encoded protein: CASSQDVPGTQPQHF.

The chain carries TRBV13 and TRBJ1-3, with 10 bases lining up with TRBD1. J was trimmed by 7 bases and V by 4 bases; bases with no gene match: 4. Germline V gene lookup returns CDR1 PRHDT and CDR2 FYEKMQ (reference sequence). The CDR3 length is 14 residues. CDR3 sequence (DNA): TGTGCCAGCAGCTCGACAGGGGGCAGCAACACCATATATTTT. It codes for CASSSTGGSNTIYF.

The sample holds one count of this clone. This chain uses TRBV7-9 with TRBJ2-2, with 7 bases matching TRBD2. The ends lost 3 bases at V and 0 bases at J; junction bases unmatched: 4. The CDR3 has 16 residues. Germline CDR1 SEHNR, CDR2 FQNEAQ (reference sequence). The CDR3 sequence: CASSLDLAANTGELFF. CDR3 bases: TGTGCCAGCAGCTTGGACCTAGCGGCGAACACCGGGGAGCTGTTTTTT.

The V call is TRBV5-1, the J call TRBJ1-4; D might be TRBD1 (5 bases). CDR1 and CDR2 (germline): SGHRS, YFSETQ. Deletions cut 7 bases from V and 1 base from J, with 14 bases between. The CDR3 spans 15 residues. The CDR3 bases are TGCGCCAGCTCTATTGGGAGGGGAACTAATGAAAAACTGTTTTTT. Translation gives CASSIGRGTNEKLFF.

This clone occurred a few times. V usage is TRBV2 and J usage is TRBJ1-5; the D is unclear. Germline loops: CDR1 SNHLY, CDR2 FYNNEI. V lost 6 bases to trimming and J lost 4 bases, with 13 bases between them. The CDR3 sequence is 14 residues long. The CDR3 protein is CASSERVGNQPQHF. The CDR3 nucleotides are TGTGCCAGCAGCGAAAGAGTAGGGAATCAGCCCCAGCATTTT. Filled out from reference TRBV2 and TRBJ1-5, the complete variable domain reads EPEVTQTPSHQVTQMGQEVILRCVPISNHLYFYWYRQILGQKVEFLVSFYNNEISEKSEIFDDQFSVERPDGSNFTLKIRSTKLEDSAMYFCASSERVGNQPQHFGDGTRLSIL.

The chain links TRBV19 to TRBJ1-5; D perhaps matches TRBD1 (5 bases). Deletions cut 2 bases from V and 1 base from J, with 9 bases between. This CDR3 is built from 15 residues. Germline V gene data show CDR1 as LNHDA and CDR2 as SQIVND (reference sequence). CDR3 residues: CASSIMGDSNQPQHF. The CDR3 region has the DNA TGTGCCAGTAGTATAATGGGGGACAGCAATCAGCCCCAGCATTTT.

The genes are TRBV7-6 and TRBJ2-5; D remains ambiguous. The CDR3 consists of 11 residues. Germline V gene sequence: CDR1 SGHVS, CDR2 FNYEAQ. Trimming removed 6 bases from V and 5 bases from J, with 7 bases in between. In DNA form, the CDR3 reads TGTGCCAGCAGATTTGGGGAGACCCAGTACTTC. Its protein is CASRFGETQYF.

Only a few counts were recorded for this clone. The chain is built from TRBV5-4 and TRBJ2-2; D call uncertain. V lost 0 bases and J 1 base, leaving 7 bases between the germline ends. Germline V gene data show CDR1 as SGHNT and CDR2 as YYREEE (reference sequence). This CDR3 has 15 residues. The CDR3 DNA sequence: TGTGCCAGCAGCTTGGGGTCCGGGAACACCGGGGAGCTGTTTTTT. Its translation: CASSLGSGNTGELFF.

The chain couples TRBV19 to TRBJ1-1; 8 bases fit TRBD1. This CDR3 contains 17 residues. CDR1 and CDR2 (germline): LNHDA, SQIVND (reference sequence). V lost 3 bases and J lost 3; bases outside the gene matches: 12. CDR3 loop: CASSITRDRTGYTEAFF. As DNA, the CDR3 is TGTGCCAGTAGTATCACGCGGGACAGGACGGGGTACACTGAAGCTTTCTTT.